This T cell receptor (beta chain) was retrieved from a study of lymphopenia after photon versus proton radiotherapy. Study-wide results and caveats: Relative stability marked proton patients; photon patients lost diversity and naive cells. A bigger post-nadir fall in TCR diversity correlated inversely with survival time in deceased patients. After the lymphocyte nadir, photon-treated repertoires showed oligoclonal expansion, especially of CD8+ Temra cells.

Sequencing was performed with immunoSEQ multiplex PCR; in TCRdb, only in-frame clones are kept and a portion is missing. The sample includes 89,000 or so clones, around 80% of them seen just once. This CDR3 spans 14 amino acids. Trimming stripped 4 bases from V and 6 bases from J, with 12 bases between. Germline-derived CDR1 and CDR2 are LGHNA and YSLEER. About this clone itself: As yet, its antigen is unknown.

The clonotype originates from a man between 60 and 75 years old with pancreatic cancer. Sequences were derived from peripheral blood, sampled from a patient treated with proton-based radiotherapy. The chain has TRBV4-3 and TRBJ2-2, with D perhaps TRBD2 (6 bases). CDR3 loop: CASSLGGVAGELFF. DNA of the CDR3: TGCGCCAGCAGCCTGGGGGGAGTGGCCGGGGAGCTGTTTTTT.